Listed here are 30 T cell receptor beta chains from one sample, sequenced in a study of Tregs in tolerant kidney transplant recipients. Profiling relied on immunoSEQ multiplex PCR, and the TCRdb table lists in-frame clones only, not all of them. Recorded here are under 35,000 clones; the top ten clones represent around 14%. The input for sequencing was CD8+ T cells from blood, taken before the transplant. The receptors originated from a human donor who received a combined kidney and bone marrow transplant.

Concerning this clone: The CDR3 is cut off 3 residues early in the read; its end comes from the germline J gene. The V and J genes are TRBV7-9 and TRBJ2-7; 10 nucleotides line up with TRBD1. The V gene end was trimmed by 5 bases and the J gene end by 6 bases; junction bases not matched to a gene: 10. The germline V gene has CDR1 SEHNR and CDR2 FQNEAQ (reference sequence). The CDR3 loop spans 15 amino acids. CDR3 region: CASSHRDRGYREQYF. CDR3 bases read: TGTGCCAGCAGCCACCGGGACAGGGGATATCGCGAG.

The CDR3 reads CASSPTINYNEQFF. The CDR3 bases that were read are TGTGCCAGTAGTCCGACAATAAACTACAATGAG. The J gene is TRBJ2-1, the V gene TRBV19; D remains ambiguous. The CDR3 is cut off 3 residues early in the read; its end comes from the germline J gene. Germline V gene sequence: CDR1 LNHDA, CDR2 SQIVND (reference sequence). The V gene lost 5 bases and the J gene lost 3 bases, with 11 bases spanning the gap. There are 14 residues in the CDR3.

On this clone: The read gets to within 3 residues of the CDR3 end, and the germline J gene fills in the rest. The chain joins TRBV19 to TRBJ1-6; D gene ambiguous. Trimming stripped 6 bases from V and 8 bases from J, with 17 bases between. Germline V gene sequence: CDR1 LNHDA, CDR2 SQIVND (reference sequence). This CDR3 comprises 15 residues. CDR3 DNA (partial): TGTGCCAGTAGCGAAAGTCCCTCGGCGGATTCACCC. Translated: CASSESPSADSP. The full CDR3 reads CASSESPSADSPLHF.

With regard to this clone: The DNA ends 3 residues before the CDR3 does, and the rest of the CDR3 is filled in from the germline J gene. This chain links TRBV6-4 with TRBJ1-1; maybe TRBD1 (6 bases). Germline CDR1 MRHNA, CDR2 SNTAGT. The CDR3 extends over 14 amino acids. The ends were cut back, 3 bases at V and 5 bases at J, with 13 bases in the middle. The DNA read from the CDR3 is TGTGCCAGCAGTGAAACCCCCAGGGGAACTGAA. It yields the protein CASSETPRGTE. The entire CDR3 is CASSETPRGTEAFF.

A note on this clone: The read terminates 3 residues ahead of where the CDR3 ends, so the germline J gene completes it. The chain joins TRBV2 to TRBJ2-2; 10 positions agree with TRBD1. The germline gives CDR1 SNHLY, CDR2 FYNNEI. V gave up 5 bases and J gave up 2 bases; unmatched junction bases: 5. The CDR3 has 16 amino acids. CDR3 sequence: CASSSRDRGNTGELFF. CDR3 bases read: TGTGCCAGCAGTTCCCGGGACAGGGGTAACACCGGGGAG.

In the case of this clone: From the germline J gene comes the end of the CDR3, since the read stops 3 residues before it. The chain recombines TRBV5-1 with TRBJ2-3, with a possible D match to TRBD2 (6 bases). The CDR3 is 14 residues long. CDR1 and CDR2 (germline): SGHRS, YFSETQ. The ends were cut back, 2 bases at V and 1 base at J, with 8 bases in the middle. CDR3 loop: CASSFASGTDTQYF. CDR3 DNA, as far as it was read: TGCGCCAGCAGCTTCGCTAGCGGCACAGATACG.

As for this clone: Sequencing ends 3 residues short of the CDR3 end; the germline J gene provides the rest. The chain joins TRBV29-1 to TRBJ2-7; D possibly corresponds to TRBD2 (5 bases). Trimming removed 5 bases from V and 0 bases from J, with 5 bases in between. The CDR3 spans 11 residues. The germline V gene has CDR1 SQVTM and CDR2 ANQGSEA. The CDR3 protein is CSVTSSYEQYF. CDR3 DNA (partial): TGCAGCGTTACTAGCTCCTACGAG.

As for this clone: The CDR3 goes on 3 residues after the read ends, and that part is filled in from the germline J gene. This chain links TRBV14 with TRBJ2-1, with 7 bases fitting TRBD2. The germline V gene encodes CDR1 SGHDN and CDR2 FVKESK. The CDR3 contains 16 residues. Trimming cost V 0 bases and J 6 bases; bases outside gene matches: 8. The CDR3 spells CASSQDQAGALNEQFF. Incomplete CDR3 DNA: TGTGCCAGCAGCCAAGATCAGGCGGGAGCCCTCAATGAG.

To note about this clone: The read finishes 3 residues shy of the CDR3 end, and the germline J gene is used to complete it. The rearrangement joins TRBV7-9 to TRBJ2-7, with 7 bases identical to TRBD1. Unmatched junction bases numbered 6, after V lost 0 bases and J lost 4 bases. CDR1 and CDR2 (germline): SEHNR, FQNEAQ (reference sequence). The CDR3 contains 15 residues. Partial CDR3 DNA: TGTGCCAGCAGCTTAGCGGGCAGGGGGTGGTACGAG. Translation: CASSLAGRGWYE. The full CDR3 protein reads CASSLAGRGWYEQYF.

Note on this clone: The read finishes 3 residues shy of the CDR3 end, and the germline J gene is used to complete it. V and J are TRBV29-1 and TRBJ2-1; maybe TRBD1 (5 bases). The germline CDR1 and CDR2 sequences are SQVTM and ANQGSEA. V was shortened by 2 bases and J by 4 bases, with 18 bases between the two germline ends. The CDR3 runs to 16 residues. Incomplete CDR3 DNA: TGCAGCGTTGAACCACGGCAGGGTATTCGGTACAATGAG. Translation gives CSVEPRQGIRYNE. The full CDR3 protein reads CSVEPRQGIRYNEQFF.

On this clone: Read data end 3 residues before the CDR3 end; the end is taken from the germline J gene. The chain links TRBV4-1 to TRBJ1-1; D is possibly TRBD1 (5 bases). The CDR3 has 15 residues. V lost 1 base to trimming and J lost 4 bases, with 13 bases between them. In germline, CDR1 is MGHRA, CDR2 YSYEKL. CDR3 amino acids: CASSQAAGSATEAFF. CDR3 DNA, as far as it was read: TGCGCCAGCAGCCAAGCGGCAGGGTCCGCCACTGAA.

For this clone: The read halts 3 residues ahead of the CDR3 end, with the missing end drawn from the germline J gene. The chain combines TRBV11-2 with TRBJ2-7; 9 nucleotides match TRBD2. The ends lost 5 bases at V and 2 bases at J; junction bases unmatched: 7. Germline V gene lookup returns CDR1 SGHAT and CDR2 FQNNGV. The CDR3 has 15 amino acids. The chain's CDR3 is CASSLSGGGAYEQYF. CDR3 DNA (partial): TGTGCCAGCAGCCTTTCGGGCGGGGGGGCCTACGAG.

Points on this clone: The CDR3 end lies 3 residues beyond the end of the read and is filled in from the germline J gene. This chain links TRBV7-9 with TRBJ2-7; D is perhaps TRBD2 (7 bases). The CDR3 contains 14 residues. CDR1 and CDR2 (germline): SEHNR, FQNEAQ (reference sequence). The V end was cut by 10 bases, the J end by 0 bases, with 16 bases between. The CDR3 region is CATLEAGASYEQYF. The sequenced part of the CDR3 DNA is TGTGCCACCCTCGAGGCGGGGGCCTCCTACGAG.

Of note for this clone: From the germline J gene comes the end of the CDR3, since the read stops 3 residues before it. The rearrangement joins TRBV19 to TRBJ2-7, with D perhaps TRBD1 (6 bases). Germline V gives CDR1 LNHDA, CDR2 SQIVND (reference sequence). Trimming shortened V by 6 bases and J by 2 bases, and 11 bases separated the two germline ends. CDR3 size: 13 residues. CDR3 sequence: CASSWTEAYEQYF. CDR3 bases read: TGTGCCAGTAGCTGGACAGAAGCCTACGAG.

As concerns this clone: The read comes to an end 3 residues before the CDR3 does, leaving the germline J gene to fill in the end. This rearrangement joins TRBV5-8 to TRBJ2-7; 8 bases match TRBD1. V gave up 5 bases and J gave up 0 bases; unmatched junction bases: 4. This CDR3 has 14 residues. Germline V CDR1 and CDR2: SGHTS, YDEGEE. The part of the CDR3 DNA that was read is TGTGCCAGCAGGGACAGGGTAGTCTCCTACGAG. Translating it yields CASRDRVVSYE. The entire CDR3 sequence reads CASRDRVVSYEQYF.

Of note for this clone: The read terminates 3 residues before the CDR3 end, so the remaining end is supplied by the germline J gene. The rearrangement uses TRBV28 and TRBJ2-1; 12 nucleotides line up with TRBD2. J lost 8 bases, V lost 5 bases, and 4 bases had no gene match. Germline V gene sequence: CDR1 MDHEN, CDR2 SYDVKM. The CDR3 loop spans 14 amino acids. This CDR3 reads CASSRLAGVDEQFF. Incomplete CDR3 DNA: TGTGCCAGCAGTAGACTAGCGGGAGTGGATGAG.

The CDR3 loop reads CASSFTGDGNQPQHF. The DNA read from the CDR3 is TGCGCCAGCAGCTTTACAGGGGATGGCAATCAGCCC. The chain carries TRBV5-1 and TRBJ1-5, with 7 bases aligning to TRBD1. The read halts 3 residues ahead of the CDR3 end, with the missing end drawn from the germline J gene. The CDR3 covers 15 residues. CDR1 and CDR2 (germline): SGHRS, YFSETQ. Losses at the gene ends were 2 bases for V and 2 bases for J; bases not matched to a gene: 4.

CDR3 DNA, as far as it was read: TGTGCCAGCAGCATTCTAGCGGGAGGGGTTTATGAG. This gives the protein CASSILAGGVYE. The full CDR3 sequence reads CASSILAGGVYEQFF. The chain uses TRBV5-8 and TRBJ2-1; 12 nucleotides line up with TRBD2. The read is 3 residues too short to cover the CDR3 end, so that end is filled in from the germline J gene. Germline V gene data show CDR1 as SGHTS and CDR2 as YDEGEE. Trimming removed 4 bases from V and 8 bases from J; junction bases left unmatched: 7. The CDR3 runs 15 residues.

A word on this clone: Sequencing ends 3 residues short of the CDR3 end; the germline J gene provides the rest. The rearrangement joins TRBV19 to TRBJ2-5; D may be TRBD2 (6 bases). Germline-derived CDR1 and CDR2 are LNHDA and SQIVND (reference sequence). Between the trimmed V and J ends, which lost 0 bases and 1 base, there was a span of 9 bases. This CDR3 has 15 amino acids. CDR3 DNA (partial): TGTGCCAGTAGTATAGACCGGGACTTCCAAGAGACC. Encoded protein: CASSIDRDFQET. The entire CDR3 is CASSIDRDFQETQYF.

As regards this clone: The read comes to an end 3 residues before the CDR3 does, leaving the germline J gene to fill in the end. V gene TRBV6-2 or TRBV6-3 combines with J gene TRBJ2-3, with no clear D. V lost 6 bases and J lost 6, with 4 bases in between. Germline V gene sequence: CDR1 MNHEY, CDR2 SVGEGT. This CDR3 region has 10 residues. The DNA read from the CDR3 is TGTGCCAGCAGAGGGGATACG. Its translation is CASRGDT. In full, the CDR3 is CASRGDTQYF.

Turning to this clone: The observed sequence ends 3 residues before the CDR3 terminus, with the missing tail filled in from the germline J gene. The chain has TRBV20-1 and TRBJ2-7; weak D call: TRBD1 (5 bases). V gave up 5 bases and J gave up 2 bases, with 16 bases separating them. The germline V gene encodes CDR1 DFQATT and CDR2 SNEGSKA (reference sequence). The CDR3 spans 14 residues. CDR3 DNA (partial): TGCAGTGCTCGAGGCTCAGACAGAGCCTACGAG. It is translated as CSARGSDRAYE. The whole CDR3 protein reads CSARGSDRAYEQYF.

Remarks on this clone: The read ends 3 residues shy of where the CDR3 ends; the end is completed using the germline J gene. The J gene is TRBJ2-1, the V gene TRBV7-6, with TRBD1 matching over 8 bases. Germline values: CDR1 SGHVS, CDR2 FNYEAQ. The CDR3 consists of 15 residues. The trim removed 1 base at V and 9 bases at J, leaving 8 bases unmatched. CDR3: CASSLDPGTGTEQFF. Partial CDR3 DNA: TGTGCCAGCAGCTTAGATCCCGGGACAGGAACTGAG. The variable domain in full, completed from reference TRBV7-6 and TRBJ2-1, reads GAGVSQSPRYKVTKRGQDVALRCDPISGHVSLYWYRQALGQGPEFLTYFNYEAQQDKSGLPNDRFSAERPEGSISTLTIQRTEQRDSAMYRCASSLDPGTGTEQFFGPGTRLTVL.

On this clone itself: The CDR3 end falls 3 residues outside the read, so it is completed with the germline J gene. The gene calls are TRBV20-1 and TRBJ2-7; tentative D call: TRBD2 (6 bases). The CDR3 has 14 amino acids. Germline CDR1 DFQATT, CDR2 SNEGSKA (reference sequence). V lost 6 bases and J 0 bases, leaving 15 bases between the germline ends. CDR3 DNA, as far as it was read: TGCAGTGCCGCCGGGGATAGCGGCTCCTACGAG. It is translated as CSAAGDSGSYE. The full CDR3 is CSAAGDSGSYEQYF.

Concerning this clone: The CDR3 extends 3 residues past the end of the read, so its final part is completed from the germline J gene. The chain links TRBV7-9 to TRBJ1-1; D not resolved. The length of the CDR3 is 12 residues. The V gene lost 4 bases and the J gene lost 7 bases, with 10 bases spanning the gap. CDR1 is SEHNR and CDR2 is FQNEAQ in the germline V gene (reference sequence). The CDR3 bases that were read are TGTGCCAGCAGCTCCCTTCTTTATGAA. It codes for CASSSLLYE. The complete CDR3 reads CASSSLLYEAFF.

As concerns this clone: Read sequence stops 3 residues before the CDR3 end, and the germline J gene provides the missing end. J is TRBJ2-1 and V is TRBV20-1, with D possibly matching TRBD2 (5 bases). The ends were cut back, 4 bases at V and 0 bases at J, with 10 bases in the middle. Germline CDR1 reads DFQATT; CDR2 reads SNEGSKA (reference sequence). CDR3 length: 14 residues. The part of the CDR3 DNA that was read is TGCAGTGCTATGGGCGGGTACTCCTACAATGAG. It is translated as CSAMGGYSYNE. The CDR3 in its entirety is CSAMGGYSYNEQFF.

The CDR3 here is CASSLGDSSRAFF. CDR3 DNA (partial): TGCGCCAGCAGCTTGGGGGACAGCTCTAGA. The chain uses TRBV5-1 and TRBJ1-1, with 7 bases lining up with TRBD1. The missing CDR3 end, 3 residues past where the read stops, is filled in from the germline J gene. The CDR3 length is 13 residues. Germline CDR1 reads SGHRS; CDR2 reads YFSETQ. Looking up the rest from reference TRBV5-1 and TRBJ1-1 gives the full variable domain: KAGVTQTPRYLIKTRGQQVTLSCSPISGHRSVSWYQQTPGQGLQFLFEYFSETQRNKGNFPGRFSGRQFSNSRSEMNVSTLELGDSALYLCASSLGDSSRAFFGQGTRLTVV.

Points on this clone: The sequence runs out 3 residues before the end of the CDR3; the remainder is reconstructed from the germline J gene. The V call is TRBV6-2 or TRBV6-3, the J call TRBJ1-2; D is undetermined. Germline CDR1 reads MNHEY; CDR2 reads SVGEGT. The CDR3 is made up of 12 amino acids. The CDR3 DNA, read in part, is TGTGCCAGCAGTTATGTGGGCCGGCGC. Translation gives CASSYVGRR. The entire CDR3 is CASSYVGRRYTF.

In the case of this clone: The read terminates 3 residues ahead of where the CDR3 ends, so the germline J gene completes it. This chain connects TRBV7-2 to TRBJ2-1; 9 positions match TRBD2. The length of the CDR3 is 15 residues. V lost 5 bases to trimming and J lost 4 bases; unmatched junction nucleotides: 6. Germline V lookup: CDR1 SGHTA, CDR2 FQGNSA. The CDR3 sequence: CASSAAGGLYNEQFF. CDR3 bases read: TGTGCCAGCAGCGCGGCGGGGGGGCTGTACAATGAG.

Notes on this clone: The DNA ends 3 residues before the CDR3 does, and the rest of the CDR3 is filled in from the germline J gene. The gene calls are TRBV2 and TRBJ2-2; D perhaps matches TRBD2 (5 bases). The CDR3 sequence is 16 residues long. CDR1 SNHLY and CDR2 FYNNEI come from the germline V gene. V dropped 5 bases and J dropped 3 bases, with 16 bases sitting between them. This CDR3 reads CASSTGEPVDTGELFF. The part of the CDR3 DNA that was read is TGTGCCAGCAGTACCGGGGAGCCCGTGGACACCGGGGAG.

Concerning this clone: Sequencing ends 3 residues short of the CDR3 end; the germline J gene provides the rest. The chain combines TRBV7-3 with TRBJ2-2, with D maybe TRBD1 (5 bases). V was clipped by 5 bases and J by 1 base, with 8 bases between them. CDR1 and CDR2 (germline): SGHTA, FQGTGA. The CDR3 length is 14 residues. CDR3 region: CASSPGQNTGELFF. The CDR3 DNA, read in part, is TGTGCCAGCAGCCCAGGACAGAACACCGGGGAG.